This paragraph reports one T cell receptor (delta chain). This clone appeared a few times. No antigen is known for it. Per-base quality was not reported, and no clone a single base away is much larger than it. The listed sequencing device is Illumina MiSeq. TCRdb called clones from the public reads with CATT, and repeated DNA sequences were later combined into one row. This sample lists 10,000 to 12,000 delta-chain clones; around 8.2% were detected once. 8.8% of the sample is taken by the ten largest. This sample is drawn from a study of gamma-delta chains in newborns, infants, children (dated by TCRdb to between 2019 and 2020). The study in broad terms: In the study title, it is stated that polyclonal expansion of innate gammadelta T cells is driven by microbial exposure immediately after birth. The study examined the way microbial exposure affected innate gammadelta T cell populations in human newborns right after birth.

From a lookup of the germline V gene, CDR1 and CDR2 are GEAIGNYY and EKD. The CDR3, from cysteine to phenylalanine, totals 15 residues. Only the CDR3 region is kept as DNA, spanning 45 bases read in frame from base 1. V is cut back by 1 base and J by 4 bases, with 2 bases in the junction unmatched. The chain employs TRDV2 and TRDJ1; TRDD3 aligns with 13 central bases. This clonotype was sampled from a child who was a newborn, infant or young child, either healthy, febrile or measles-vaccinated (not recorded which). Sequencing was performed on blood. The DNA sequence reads TGTGCCTGTGACACACTGGGGGATACGGGCGATAAACTCATCTTT. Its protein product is CACDTLGDTGDKLIF.